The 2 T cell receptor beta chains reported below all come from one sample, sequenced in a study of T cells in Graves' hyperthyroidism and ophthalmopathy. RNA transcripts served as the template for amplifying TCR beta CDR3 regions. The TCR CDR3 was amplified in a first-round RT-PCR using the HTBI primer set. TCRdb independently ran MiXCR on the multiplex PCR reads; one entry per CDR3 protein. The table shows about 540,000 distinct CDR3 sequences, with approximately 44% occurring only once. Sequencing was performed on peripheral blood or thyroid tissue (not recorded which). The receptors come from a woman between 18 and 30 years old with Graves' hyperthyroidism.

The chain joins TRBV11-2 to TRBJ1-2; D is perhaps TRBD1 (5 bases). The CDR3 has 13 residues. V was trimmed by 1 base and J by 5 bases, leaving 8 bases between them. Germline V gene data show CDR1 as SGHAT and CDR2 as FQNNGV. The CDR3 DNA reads TGTGCCAGCAGCTTAGCGGGGGAATATGGCTACACCTTC. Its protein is CASSLAGEYGYTF.

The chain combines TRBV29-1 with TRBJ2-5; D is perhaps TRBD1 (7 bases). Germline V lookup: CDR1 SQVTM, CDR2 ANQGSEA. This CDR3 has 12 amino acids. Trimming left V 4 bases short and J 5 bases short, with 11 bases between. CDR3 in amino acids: CSVATGRETQYF. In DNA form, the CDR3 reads TGCAGCGTTGCGACAGGGAGGGAGACCCAGTACTTC.